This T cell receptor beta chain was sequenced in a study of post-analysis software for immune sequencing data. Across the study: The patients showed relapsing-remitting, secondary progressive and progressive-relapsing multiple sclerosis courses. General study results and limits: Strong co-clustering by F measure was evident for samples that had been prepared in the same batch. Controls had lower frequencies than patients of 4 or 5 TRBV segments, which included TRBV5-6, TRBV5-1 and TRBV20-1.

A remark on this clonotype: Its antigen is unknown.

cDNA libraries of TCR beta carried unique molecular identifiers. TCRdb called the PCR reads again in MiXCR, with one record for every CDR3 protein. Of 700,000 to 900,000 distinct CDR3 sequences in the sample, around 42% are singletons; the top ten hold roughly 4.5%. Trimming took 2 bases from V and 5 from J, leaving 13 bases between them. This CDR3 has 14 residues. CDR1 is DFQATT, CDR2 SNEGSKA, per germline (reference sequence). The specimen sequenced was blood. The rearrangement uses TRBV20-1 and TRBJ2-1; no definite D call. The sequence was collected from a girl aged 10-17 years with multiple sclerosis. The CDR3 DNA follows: TGCAGTGCTAGACCCGGGCAGACCAACAATGAGCAGTTCTTC. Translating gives CSARPGQTNNEQFF.